This T cell receptor (beta chain) is from a study of PD-1 blockade in classical Hodgkin lymphoma. Findings of the study overall: Healthy donors were reported to have higher baseline TCR diversity than newly diagnosed patients.

This clone was seen only a few times. The antigen is unknown. TCRdb keeps only in-frame clones here, not all; method: immunoSEQ multiplex PCR. Seen here are 20,000 to 30,000 clones, approximately 81% observed once, and the top ten hold around 8%. The CDR3 covers 15 residues. Per germline, CDR1 MNHEY and CDR2 SVGAGI. The V end was cut by 4 bases, the J end by 6 bases, with 17 bases between. In every patient, relapse followed autologous stem cell transplantation, while exposure to brentuximab vedotin differed. The receptor comes from a human donor with classical Hodgkin lymphoma. The chain carries TRBV6-5 and TRBJ2-3; a possible D gene is TRBD2 (8 bases). This sample comprised peripheral blood mononuclear cells (PBMCs), obtained before the second cycle of nivolumab. CDR3 sequence: CASSFLGRGLDTQYF. The DNA of the CDR3 is TGTGCCAGCAGTTTCCTCGGGAGGGGGCTGGATACGCAGTATTTT.